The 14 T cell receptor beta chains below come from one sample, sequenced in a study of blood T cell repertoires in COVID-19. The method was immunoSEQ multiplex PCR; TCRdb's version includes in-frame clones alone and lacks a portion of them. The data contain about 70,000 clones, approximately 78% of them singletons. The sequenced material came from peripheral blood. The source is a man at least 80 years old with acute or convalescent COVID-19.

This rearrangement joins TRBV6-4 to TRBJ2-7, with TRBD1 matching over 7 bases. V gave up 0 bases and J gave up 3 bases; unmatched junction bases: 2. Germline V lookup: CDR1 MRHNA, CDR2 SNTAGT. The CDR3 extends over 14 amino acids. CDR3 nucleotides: TGTGCCAGCAGTGACTCGGGGGACAGCTACGAGCAGTACTTC. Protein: CASSDSGDSYEQYF.

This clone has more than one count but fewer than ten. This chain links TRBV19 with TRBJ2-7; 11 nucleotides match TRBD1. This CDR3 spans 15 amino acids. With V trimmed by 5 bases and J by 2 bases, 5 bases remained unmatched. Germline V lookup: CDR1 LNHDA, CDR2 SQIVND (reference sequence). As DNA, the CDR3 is TGTGCCAGTAGTCGGCTGGGACAGGGGGCCTACGAGCAGTACTTC. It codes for CASSRLGQGAYEQYF.

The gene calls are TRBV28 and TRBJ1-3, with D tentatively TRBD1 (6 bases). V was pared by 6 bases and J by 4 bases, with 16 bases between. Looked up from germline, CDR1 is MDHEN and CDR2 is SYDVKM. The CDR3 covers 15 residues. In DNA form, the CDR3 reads TGTGCCAGCAGCTCAGGGGATTCGGCCGGAAACACCATATATTTT. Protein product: CASSSGDSAGNTIYF.

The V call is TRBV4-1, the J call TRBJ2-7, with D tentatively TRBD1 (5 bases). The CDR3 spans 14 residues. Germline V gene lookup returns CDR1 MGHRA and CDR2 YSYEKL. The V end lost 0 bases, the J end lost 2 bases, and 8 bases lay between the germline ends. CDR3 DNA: TGCGCCAGCAGCCAAGAGGTGGACACCTACGAGCAGTACTTC. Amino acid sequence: CASSQEVDTYEQYF.

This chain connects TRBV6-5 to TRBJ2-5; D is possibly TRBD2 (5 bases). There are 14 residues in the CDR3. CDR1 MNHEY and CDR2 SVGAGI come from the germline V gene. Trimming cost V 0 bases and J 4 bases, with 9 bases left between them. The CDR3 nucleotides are TGTGCCAGCAGTTACTCGACACGGGGAGAGACCCAGTACTTC. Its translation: CASSYSTRGETQYF.

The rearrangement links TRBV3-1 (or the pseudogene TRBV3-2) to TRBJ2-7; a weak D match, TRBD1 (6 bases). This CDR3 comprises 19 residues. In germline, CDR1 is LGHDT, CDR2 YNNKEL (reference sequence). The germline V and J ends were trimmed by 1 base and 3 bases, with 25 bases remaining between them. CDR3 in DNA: TGTGCCAGCAGCCAAGCAGGGGACACCTTTACCACAATTTTCTACGAGCAGTACTTC. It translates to CASSQAGDTFTTIFYEQYF.

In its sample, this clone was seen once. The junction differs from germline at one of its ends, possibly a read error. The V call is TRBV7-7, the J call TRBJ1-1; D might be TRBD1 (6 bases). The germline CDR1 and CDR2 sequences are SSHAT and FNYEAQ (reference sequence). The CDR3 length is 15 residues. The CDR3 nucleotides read TGTGCTAGCAGCTCTCACCGGGACACAAACACTGAAGCTTTCTTT. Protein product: CASSSHRDTNTEAFF.

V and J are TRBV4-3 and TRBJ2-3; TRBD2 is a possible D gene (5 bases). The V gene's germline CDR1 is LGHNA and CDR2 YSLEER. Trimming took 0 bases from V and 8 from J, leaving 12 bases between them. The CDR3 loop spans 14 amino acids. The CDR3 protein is CASSQDKGVGTQYF. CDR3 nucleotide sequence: TGCGCCAGCAGCCAAGATAAGGGAGTGGGTACGCAGTATTTT.

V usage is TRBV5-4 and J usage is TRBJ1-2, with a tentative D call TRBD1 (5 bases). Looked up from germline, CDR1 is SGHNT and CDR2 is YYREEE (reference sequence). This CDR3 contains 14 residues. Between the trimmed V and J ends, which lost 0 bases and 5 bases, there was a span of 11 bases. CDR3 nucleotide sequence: TGTGCCAGCAGCTTGGAAGCAGGGAATTATGGCTACACCTTC. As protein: CASSLEAGNYGYTF.

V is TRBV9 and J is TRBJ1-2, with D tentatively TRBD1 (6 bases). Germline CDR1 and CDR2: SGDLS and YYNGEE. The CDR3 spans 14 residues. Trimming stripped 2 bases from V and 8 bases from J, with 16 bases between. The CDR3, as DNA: TGTGCCAGCAGCGTTACCCCATGGACAGCCGGCTACACCTTC. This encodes CASSVTPWTAGYTF. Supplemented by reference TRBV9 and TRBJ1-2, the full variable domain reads DSGVTQTPKHLITATGQRVTLRCSPRSGDLSVYWYQQSLDQGLQFLIQYYNGEERAKGNILERFSAQQFPDLHSELNLSSLELGDSALYFCASSVTPWTAGYTFGSGTRLTVV.

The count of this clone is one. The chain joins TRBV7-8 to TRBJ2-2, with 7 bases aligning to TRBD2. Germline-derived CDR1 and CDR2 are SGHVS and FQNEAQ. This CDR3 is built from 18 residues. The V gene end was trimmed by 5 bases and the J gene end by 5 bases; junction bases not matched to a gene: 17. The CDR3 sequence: CASSPRFRTRDATGELFF. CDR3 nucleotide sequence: TGTGCCAGCAGCCCACGATTCCGGACTAGAGATGCGACCGGGGAGCTGTTTTTT.

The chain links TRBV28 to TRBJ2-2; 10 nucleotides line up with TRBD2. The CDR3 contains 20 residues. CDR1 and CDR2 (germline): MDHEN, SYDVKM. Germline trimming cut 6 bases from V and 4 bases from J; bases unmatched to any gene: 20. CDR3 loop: CASSAHTRSGLASVTGELFF. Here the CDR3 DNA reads TGTGCCAGCAGCGCCCATACCCGGTCGGGACTAGCGTCCGTCACCGGGGAGCTGTTTTTT.

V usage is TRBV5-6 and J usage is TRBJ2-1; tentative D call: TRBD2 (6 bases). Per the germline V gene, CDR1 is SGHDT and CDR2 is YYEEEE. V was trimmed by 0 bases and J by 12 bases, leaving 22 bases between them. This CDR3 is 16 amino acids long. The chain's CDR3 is CASSLEYGGASLGQFF. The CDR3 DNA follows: TGTGCCAGCAGCTTGGAGTACGGCGGGGCAAGCCTGGGGCAGTTCTTC. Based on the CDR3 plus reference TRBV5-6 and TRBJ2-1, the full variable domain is DAGVTQSPTHLIKTRGQQVTLRCSPKSGHDTVSWYQQALGQGPQFIFQYYEEEERQRGNFPDRFSGHQFPNYSSELNVNALLLGDSALYLCASSLEYGGASLGQFFGPGTRLTVL.

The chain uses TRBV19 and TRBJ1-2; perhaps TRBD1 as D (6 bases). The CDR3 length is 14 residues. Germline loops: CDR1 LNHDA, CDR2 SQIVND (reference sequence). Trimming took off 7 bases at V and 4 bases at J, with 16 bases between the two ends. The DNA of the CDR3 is TGTGCCAGTAACAGGGACACCCGAGGCTATGGCTACACCTTC. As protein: CASNRDTRGYGYTF.